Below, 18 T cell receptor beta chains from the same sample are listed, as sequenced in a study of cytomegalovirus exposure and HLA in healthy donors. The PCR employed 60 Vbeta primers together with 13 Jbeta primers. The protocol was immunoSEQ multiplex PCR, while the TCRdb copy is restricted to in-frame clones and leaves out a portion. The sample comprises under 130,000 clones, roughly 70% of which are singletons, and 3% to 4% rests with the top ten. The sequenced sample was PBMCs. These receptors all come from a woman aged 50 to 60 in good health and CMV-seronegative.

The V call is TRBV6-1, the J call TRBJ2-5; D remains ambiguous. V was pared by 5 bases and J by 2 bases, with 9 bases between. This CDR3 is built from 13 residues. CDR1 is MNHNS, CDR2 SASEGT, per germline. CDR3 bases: TGTGCCAGCAGTAGGAGACCTCAAGAGACCCAGTACTTC. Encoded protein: CASSRRPQETQYF.

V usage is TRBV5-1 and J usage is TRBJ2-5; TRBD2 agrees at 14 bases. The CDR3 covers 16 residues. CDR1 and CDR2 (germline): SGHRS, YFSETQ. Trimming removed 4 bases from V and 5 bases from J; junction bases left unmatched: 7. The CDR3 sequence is CASSPSGTSGSETQYF. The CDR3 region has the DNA TGCGCCAGCAGCCCGTCCGGGACTAGCGGGAGTGAGACCCAGTACTTC.

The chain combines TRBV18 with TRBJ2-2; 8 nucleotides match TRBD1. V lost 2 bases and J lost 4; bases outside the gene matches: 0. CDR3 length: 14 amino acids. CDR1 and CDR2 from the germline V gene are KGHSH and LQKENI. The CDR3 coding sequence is TGTGCCAGCTCACCAACAGGGGGCACCGGGGAGCTGTTTTTT. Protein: CASSPTGGTGELFF.

In DNA, the CDR3 is TGTGCCAGCAGCTTAACCCCTAACAGCCAGGTCGGGGAGCTGTTTTTT. It codes for CASSLTPNSQVGELFF. The genes are TRBV7-2 and TRBJ2-2, with D unclear. Germline V gene sequence: CDR1 SGHTA, CDR2 FQGNSA. Trimming took off 2 bases at V and 7 bases at J, with 17 bases between the two ends. This CDR3 has 16 amino acids.

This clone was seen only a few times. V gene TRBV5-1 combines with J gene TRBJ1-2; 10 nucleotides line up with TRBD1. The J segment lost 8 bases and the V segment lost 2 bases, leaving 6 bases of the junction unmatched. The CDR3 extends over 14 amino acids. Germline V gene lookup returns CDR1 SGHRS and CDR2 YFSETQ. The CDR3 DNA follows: TGCGCCAGCAGCTTACAGGGACAGGGGATAGGCTACACCTTC. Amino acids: CASSLQGQGIGYTF.

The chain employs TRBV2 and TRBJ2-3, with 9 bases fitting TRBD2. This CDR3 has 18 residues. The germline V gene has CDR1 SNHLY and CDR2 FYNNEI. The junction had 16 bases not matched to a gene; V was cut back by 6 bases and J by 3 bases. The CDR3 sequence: CASRETEVAGVLTDTQYF. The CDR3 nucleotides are TGTGCCAGCAGGGAAACTGAGGTAGCGGGGGTTCTAACAGATACGCAGTATTTT. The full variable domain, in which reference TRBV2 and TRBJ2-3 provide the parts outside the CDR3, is EPEVTQTPSHQVTQMGQEVILRCVPISNHLYFYWYRQILGQKVEFLVSFYNNEISEKSEIFDDQFSVERPDGSNFTLKIRSTKLEDSAMYFCASRETEVAGVLTDTQYFGPGTRLTVL.

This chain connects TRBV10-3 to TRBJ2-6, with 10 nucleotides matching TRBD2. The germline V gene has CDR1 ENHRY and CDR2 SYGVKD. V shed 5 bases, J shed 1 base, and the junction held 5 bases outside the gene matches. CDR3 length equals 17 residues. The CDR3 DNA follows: TGTGCCATCAGTTCAGCGGGAGGGTTGTCTGGGGCCAACGTCCTGACTTTC. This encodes CAISSAGGLSGANVLTF.

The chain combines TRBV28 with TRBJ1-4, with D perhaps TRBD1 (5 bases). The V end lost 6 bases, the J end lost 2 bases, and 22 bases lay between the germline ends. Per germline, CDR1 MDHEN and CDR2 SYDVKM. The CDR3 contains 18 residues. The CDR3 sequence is CASRNSGGNGATNEKLFF. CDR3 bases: TGTGCCAGCAGAAACAGTGGGGGGAACGGTGCGACTAATGAAAAACTGTTTTTT.

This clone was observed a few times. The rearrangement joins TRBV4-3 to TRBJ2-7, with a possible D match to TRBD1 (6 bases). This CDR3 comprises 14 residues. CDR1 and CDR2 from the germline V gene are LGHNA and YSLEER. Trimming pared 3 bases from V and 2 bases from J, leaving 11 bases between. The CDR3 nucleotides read TGCGCCAGCAGCCAGGAAAGGGGGACCTACGAGCAGTACTTC. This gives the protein CASSQERGTYEQYF.

The CDR3 DNA follows: TGTGCCAGCAGCGTAGCTCCTAGCACCCTCGCGGGGAATGAGCAGTTCTTC. Protein sequence: CASSVAPSTLAGNEQFF. The V gene is TRBV9, the J gene TRBJ2-1; weak D call: TRBD2 (6 bases). V was pared by 0 bases and J by 7 bases, with 20 bases between. The CDR3 contains 17 residues. CDR1 is SGDLS and CDR2 is YYNGEE in the germline V gene.

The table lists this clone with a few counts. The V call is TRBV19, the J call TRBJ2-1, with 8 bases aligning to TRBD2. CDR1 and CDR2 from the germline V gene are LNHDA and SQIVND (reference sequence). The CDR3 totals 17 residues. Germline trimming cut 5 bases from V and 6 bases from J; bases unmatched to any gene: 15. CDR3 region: CASSGAGGQRELNEQFF. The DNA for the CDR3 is TGTGCCAGTAGTGGTGCGGGCGGACAGCGGGAGCTCAATGAGCAGTTCTTC.

This CDR3 is CASSPTGDNSPLHF. The CDR3 DNA reads TGTGCCAGCTCACCAACGGGGGATAATTCACCCCTCCACTTT. J is TRBJ1-6 and V is TRBV18, with D perhaps matching TRBD1 (5 bases). V lost 2 bases, J lost 5 bases, and 7 bases lay in between. The CDR3 runs 14 residues. Germline V lookup: CDR1 KGHSH, CDR2 LQKENI.

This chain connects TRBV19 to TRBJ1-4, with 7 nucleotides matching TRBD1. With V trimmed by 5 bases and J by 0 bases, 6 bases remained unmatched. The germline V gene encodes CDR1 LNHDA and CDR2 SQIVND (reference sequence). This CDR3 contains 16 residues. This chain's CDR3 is CASSREQGPTNEKLFF. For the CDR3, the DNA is TGTGCCAGTAGTCGGGAACAGGGGCCAACTAATGAAAAACTGTTTTTT. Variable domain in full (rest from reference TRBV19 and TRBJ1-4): DGGITQSPKYLFRKEGQNVTLSCEQNLNHDAMYWYRQDPGQGLRLIYYSQIVNDFQKGDIAEGYSVSREKKESFPLTVTSAQKNPTAFYLCASSREQGPTNEKLFFGSGTQLSVL.

The CDR3 sequence: CASTPLGLNTEAFF. DNA of the CDR3: TGTGCCAGCACCCCGCTCGGGTTGAACACTGAAGCTTTCTTT. The chain employs TRBV6-6 and TRBJ1-1; the D is unclear. Germline CDR1 reads MNHNY; CDR2 reads SVGAGI (reference sequence). With 7 bases removed from V and 0 bases from J, the gap between germline ends came to 12 bases. CDR3 length: 14 residues.

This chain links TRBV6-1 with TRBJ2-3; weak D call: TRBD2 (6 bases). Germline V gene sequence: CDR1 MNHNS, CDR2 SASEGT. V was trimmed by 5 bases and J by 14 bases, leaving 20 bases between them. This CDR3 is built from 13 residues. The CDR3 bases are TGTGCCAGCAGTCAAGTGGAGGGACGATGGGGGTATTTT. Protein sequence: CASSQVEGRWGYF.

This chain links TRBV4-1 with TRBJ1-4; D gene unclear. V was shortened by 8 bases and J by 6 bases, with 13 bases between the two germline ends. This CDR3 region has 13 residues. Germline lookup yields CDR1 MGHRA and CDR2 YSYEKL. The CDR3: CASRALKYEKLFF. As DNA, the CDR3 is TGCGCCAGCCGCGCCCTTAAGTATGAAAAACTGTTTTTT.

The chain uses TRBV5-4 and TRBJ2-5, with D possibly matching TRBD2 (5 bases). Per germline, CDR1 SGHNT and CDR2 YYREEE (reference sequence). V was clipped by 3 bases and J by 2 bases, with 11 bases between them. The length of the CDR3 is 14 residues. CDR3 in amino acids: CASSSPGSQETQYF. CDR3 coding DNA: TGTGCCAGCAGCTCGCCGGGAAGTCAAGAGACCCAGTACTTC.

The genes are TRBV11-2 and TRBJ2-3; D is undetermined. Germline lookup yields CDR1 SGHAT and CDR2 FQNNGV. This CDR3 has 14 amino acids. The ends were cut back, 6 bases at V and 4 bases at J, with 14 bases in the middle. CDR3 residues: CASSPPVGADTQYF. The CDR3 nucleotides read TGTGCCAGCAGTCCCCCCGTCGGTGCAGATACGCAGTATTTT.